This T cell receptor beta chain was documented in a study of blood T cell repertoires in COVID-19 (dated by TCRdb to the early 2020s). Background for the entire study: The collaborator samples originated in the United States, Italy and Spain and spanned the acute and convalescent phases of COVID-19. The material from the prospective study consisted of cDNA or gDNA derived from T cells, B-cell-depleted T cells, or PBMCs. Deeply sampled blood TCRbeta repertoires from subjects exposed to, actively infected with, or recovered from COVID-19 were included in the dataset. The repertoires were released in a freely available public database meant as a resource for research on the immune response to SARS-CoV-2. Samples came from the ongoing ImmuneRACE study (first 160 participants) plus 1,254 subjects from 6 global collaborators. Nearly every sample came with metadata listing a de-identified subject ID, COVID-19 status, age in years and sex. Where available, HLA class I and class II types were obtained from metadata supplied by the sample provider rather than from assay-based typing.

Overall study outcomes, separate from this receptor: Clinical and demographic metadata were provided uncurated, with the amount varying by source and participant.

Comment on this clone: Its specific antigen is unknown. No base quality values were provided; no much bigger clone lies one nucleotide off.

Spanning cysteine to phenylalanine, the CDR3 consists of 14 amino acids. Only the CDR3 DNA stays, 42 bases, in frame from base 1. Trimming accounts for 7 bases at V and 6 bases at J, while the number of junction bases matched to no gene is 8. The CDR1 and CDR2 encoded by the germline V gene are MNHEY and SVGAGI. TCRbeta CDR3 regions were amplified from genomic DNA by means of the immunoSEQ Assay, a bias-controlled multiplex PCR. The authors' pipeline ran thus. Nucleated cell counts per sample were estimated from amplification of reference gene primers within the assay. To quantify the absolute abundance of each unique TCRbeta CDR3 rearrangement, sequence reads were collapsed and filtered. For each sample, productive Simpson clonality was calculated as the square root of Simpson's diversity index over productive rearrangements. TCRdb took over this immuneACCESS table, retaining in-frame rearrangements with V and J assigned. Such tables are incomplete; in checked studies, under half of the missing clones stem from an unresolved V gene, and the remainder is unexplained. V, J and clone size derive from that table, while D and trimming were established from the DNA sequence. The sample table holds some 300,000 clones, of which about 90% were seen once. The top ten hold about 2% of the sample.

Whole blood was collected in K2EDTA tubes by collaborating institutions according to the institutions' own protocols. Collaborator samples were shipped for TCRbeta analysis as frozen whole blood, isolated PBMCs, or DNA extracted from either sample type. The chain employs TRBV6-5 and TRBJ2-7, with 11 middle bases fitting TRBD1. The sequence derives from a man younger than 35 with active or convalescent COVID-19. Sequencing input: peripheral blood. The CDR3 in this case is CASTLGTGGLEQYF. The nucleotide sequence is TGTGCCAGCACACTCGGGACAGGGGGACTCGAGCAGTACTTC.